Presented here are 24 T cell receptor beta chains from one specimen sequenced in a study of regulatory T cells in long-lasting Graves disease. Building the TCR beta libraries relied on iRepertoire HTBI primers, and CDR3 regions underwent Arm-PCR. Each CDR3 protein is one row after TCRdb ran MiXCR on the multiplex PCR reads. Of approximately 360,000 distinct CDR3 sequences listed, roughly 25% are singletons. Documented time point: persistent/refractory GD, antithyroid drugs over 5 years with positive TRAb. Making the TCR library involved RNA that had been extracted from PBMCs. This specimen consisted of peripheral blood mononuclear cells (PBMCs), obtained when the disease was refractory, from a patient treated with antithyroid drugs. All receptors derive from a woman between 40 and 55 years old with Graves disease.

As DNA, the CDR3 is TGTGCCACCAGCGTACTAGCGGGAGCCGGGGAGCTGTTTTTT. Translated: CATSVLAGAGELFF. V gene TRBV15 combines with J gene TRBJ2-2, with 11 nucleotides matching TRBD2. This CDR3 region has 14 residues. Germline V gene lookup returns CDR1 LNHNV and CDR2 YYDKDF (reference sequence). V shed 5 bases, J shed 6 bases, and the junction held 2 bases outside the gene matches.

Remarks on this clonotype: Likely a read error: the CDR3 ends without its conserved phenylalanine or tryptophan. V usage is TRBV25-1 and J usage is TRBJ1-6; no definite D call. Deletions cut 8 bases from V and 13 bases from J, with 6 bases between. The CDR3 loop spans 9 amino acids. Germline V gene sequence: CDR1 MGHDK, CDR2 SYGVNS. The CDR3 DNA reads as TGTGCCAGCCCGCTCCCCCTCCACCTT. This translates into CASPLPLHL.

Ten or more counts support this clonotype. The rearrangement links TRBV28 to TRBJ2-6; 7 bases match TRBD1. Losses at the gene ends were 4 bases for V and 1 base for J; bases not matched to a gene: 13. CDR1 MDHEN and CDR2 SYDVKM come from the germline V gene. CDR3 length: 19 amino acids. The DNA for the CDR3 is TGTGCCAGCAGTTCTCCTCCGGGACAGTTCTTTTCTGGGGCCAACGTCCTGACTTTC. Amino acid sequence: CASSSPPGQFFSGANVLTF.

Only a few counts were recorded for this clonotype. The rearrangement uses TRBV2 and TRBJ2-7, with 7 bases identical to TRBD2. Looked up from germline, CDR1 is SNHLY and CDR2 is FYNNEI. The CDR3 spans 15 residues. V was clipped by 3 bases and J by 3 bases; unmatched bases: 8. The CDR3 here is CASSDSGGRVYEQYF. CDR3 in DNA: TGTGCCAGCAGTGATTCGGGCGGGAGAGTCTACGAGCAGTACTTC.

The chain uses TRBV7-9 and TRBJ2-7; D not resolved. Germline V gene sequence: CDR1 SEHNR, CDR2 FQNEAQ (reference sequence). This CDR3 is built from 12 residues. Between the trimmed V and J ends, which lost 2 bases and 5 bases, there was a span of 7 bases. CDR3 sequence (DNA): TGTGCCAGCAGCTTATCCAAAGACGAGCAGTACTTC. Amino acids: CASSLSKDEQYF.

The chain links TRBV27 to TRBJ2-7; no clear D gene. Germline CDR1 and CDR2: MNHEY and SMNVEV (reference sequence). Trimming removed 4 bases from V and 2 bases from J, with 12 bases in between. The CDR3 is made up of 14 amino acids. CDR3 nucleotide sequence: TGTGCCAGCAGTTCAAGGGCCAATCCCTACGAGCAGTACTTC. Protein: CASSSRANPYEQYF.

CDR3 amino acids: CASSYERMEKLFF. In nucleotides, the CDR3 is TGTGCCAGCAGCTACGAGCGAATGGAAAAACTGTTTTTT. V gene TRBV5-5 combines with J gene TRBJ1-4; the D is unclear. The CDR3 covers 13 residues. Germline values: CDR1 SGHKS, CDR2 YYEKEE (reference sequence). The ends were cut back, 3 bases at V and 8 bases at J, with 11 bases in the middle.

The sample holds a few counts of this clonotype. The V call is TRBV5-1, the J call TRBJ2-2, with no clear D. Germline loops: CDR1 SGHRS, CDR2 YFSETQ. Deletions cut 5 bases from V and 0 bases from J, with 8 bases between. CDR3 length: 14 amino acids. CDR3 in DNA: TGCGCCAGCAGAGGCTGGACGAACACCGGGGAGCTGTTTTTT. Amino acids: CASRGWTNTGELFF.

V usage is TRBV2 and J usage is TRBJ1-6, with unresolved D. This CDR3 has 16 amino acids. V shed 6 bases and J shed 0 bases, with 12 bases lying between them. Per germline, CDR1 SNHLY and CDR2 FYNNEI. For the CDR3, the DNA is TGTGCCAGCAGAGAAAATGAGAGCTCCTATAATTCACCCCTCCACTTT. Translating it yields CASRENESSYNSPLHF.

On this clonotype: This may be a read error, as it is one base from a much larger clone. This sequence joins TRBV3-1 and TRBJ1-4, with D uncertain. Germline V gives CDR1 LGHDT, CDR2 YNNKEL (reference sequence). The CDR3 consists of 12 residues. CDR3 sequence (DNA): TGTGCCAGCAGCCAAGGGAATGAAAGACTGTTTTTT. Translated: CASSQGNERLFF.

This clonotype was detected many times. CDR3 residues: CASRTGDPPYEQYF. DNA for the CDR3: TGTGCCAGCAGAACAGGGGACCCCCCCTACGAGCAGTACTTC. The V and J genes are TRBV6-1 and TRBJ2-7, with 7 bases fitting TRBD1. The CDR3 is made up of 14 amino acids. CDR1 and CDR2 from the germline V gene are MNHNS and SASEGT. V was clipped by 6 bases and J by 2 bases; unmatched bases: 7.

The chain has TRBV20-1 and TRBJ2-7, with 7 bases identical to TRBD1. CDR3 length: 12 amino acids. Germline CDR1 reads DFQATT; CDR2 reads SNEGSKA (reference sequence). Germline trimming cut 3 bases from V and 7 bases from J; bases unmatched to any gene: 6. For the CDR3, the DNA is TGCAGTGCTAGTATACAGGGGCGAGAGCAGTACTTC. Protein sequence: CSASIQGREQYF.

A remark on this clonotype: A read error likely explains this, since a far larger clone differs by one base. The rearrangement joins TRBV2 to TRBJ2-1; D tentatively fits TRBD1 or TRBD2 (6 bases each). The CDR3 covers 14 residues. The germline V gene has CDR1 SNHLY and CDR2 FYNNEI. The germline V and J ends were trimmed by 4 bases and 10 bases, with 17 bases remaining between them. The CDR3 sequence is CASSAGGGTYEQFF. CDR3 coding DNA: TGTGCCAGCAGTGCCGGGGGCGGGACCTACGAGCAGTTCTTC.

This clonotype was seen repeatedly, ten times or more. The chain carries TRBV11-2 and TRBJ2-2; D gene ambiguous. The germline V and J ends were trimmed by 0 bases and 2 bases, with 4 bases remaining between them. The V gene's germline CDR1 is SGHAT and CDR2 FQNNGV. The CDR3 is 14 residues long. The CDR3 sequence is CASSLDPNTGELFF. CDR3 coding DNA: TGTGCCAGCAGCTTAGACCCTAACACCGGGGAGCTGTTTTTT.

This clonotype has at least ten counts. V gene TRBV28 combines with J gene TRBJ2-7; 9 nucleotides agree with TRBD2. The CDR3 has 15 amino acids. V gave up 5 bases and J gave up 2 bases; unmatched junction bases: 7. Per the germline V gene, CDR1 is MDHEN and CDR2 is SYDVKM. The CDR3 here is CASSPISSGTYEQYF. Here the CDR3 DNA reads TGTGCCAGCAGTCCTATCTCTAGCGGGACCTACGAGCAGTACTTC.

This clonotype came up a few times. The J gene is TRBJ2-2, the V gene TRBV24-1; 7 bases fit TRBD1. Germline CDR1 KGHDR, CDR2 SFDVKD. The CDR3 runs 14 residues. Losses at the gene ends were 5 bases for V and 4 bases for J; bases not matched to a gene: 3. Written as DNA, the CDR3 is TGTGCCACCAGTGGGCAGGGGGTCACCGGGGAGCTGTTTTTT. Translating it yields CATSGQGVTGELFF.

This clonotype turned up a few times. The V gene is TRBV7-2, the J gene TRBJ1-4; perhaps TRBD1 as D (5 bases). Germline V gives CDR1 SGHTA, CDR2 FQGNSA. The length of the CDR3 is 14 residues. V was pared by 4 bases and J by 7 bases, with 13 bases between. The CDR3 sequence is CASSSGSRGEKLFF. The CDR3, as DNA: TGTGCCAGCAGCTCCGGATCGAGGGGTGAAAAACTGTTTTTT.

Many counts were recorded for this clonotype. This chain uses TRBV6-1 with TRBJ1-4; 9 bases map to TRBD1. The ends lost 7 bases at V and 6 bases at J; junction bases unmatched: 12. Germline CDR1 reads MNHNS; CDR2 reads SASEGT. CDR3 size: 16 residues. The CDR3 sequence is CASNRNPGQGDEKLFF. DNA of the CDR3: TGTGCCAGCAACCGGAACCCGGGACAGGGAGATGAAAAACTGTTTTTT.

This clonotype was observed a few times. V usage is TRBV6-1 and J usage is TRBJ1-5, with D perhaps TRBD1 (6 bases). CDR3 length: 15 residues. V was trimmed by 6 bases and J by 4 bases, leaving 16 bases between them. Germline CDR1 is MNHNS and CDR2 is SASEGT. The CDR3 nucleotides read TGTGCCAGCAGAGACGACAGGAGACTTAATCAGCCCCAGCATTTT. This sequence encodes CASRDDRRLNQPQHF.

This clonotype was detected ten times or more. The chain recombines TRBV29-1 with TRBJ1-1, with D perhaps matching TRBD1 (5 bases). Per germline, CDR1 SQVTM and CDR2 ANQGSEA. The CDR3 loop spans 12 amino acids. V lost 3 bases and J 6 bases, leaving 11 bases between the germline ends. The CDR3 DNA reads as TGCAGCGTTGATAAGGCAGGGTCTGAAGCTTTCTTT. Translating it yields CSVDKAGSEAFF.

This clonotype has at least ten counts. The V and J genes are TRBV28 and TRBJ1-5, with D possibly being TRBD1 (5 bases). The CDR3 consists of 15 residues. Trimming took 3 bases from V and 2 from J, leaving 11 bases between them. CDR1 is MDHEN and CDR2 is SYDVKM in the germline V gene. CDR3 bases: TGTGCCAGCAGTTTCGGGCAAGGGGGCAATCAGCCCCAGCATTTT. This sequence encodes CASSFGQGGNQPQHF.

The CDR3 region is CASSDLLAGVNTQYF. CDR3 nucleotide sequence: TGTGCCAGCAGTGACTTATTAGCGGGAGTGAATACGCAGTATTTT. The chain combines TRBV2 with TRBJ2-3; the match to TRBD2 covers 9 bases. The germline V gene encodes CDR1 SNHLY and CDR2 FYNNEI. Trimming took 3 bases from V and 7 from J; bases not matched to a gene: 8. CDR3 size: 15 residues. The whole variable domain, remainder taken from reference TRBV2 and TRBJ2-3, is EPEVTQTPSHQVTQMGQEVILRCVPISNHLYFYWYRQILGQKVEFLVSFYNNEISEKSEIFDDQFSVERPDGSNFTLKIRSTKLEDSAMYFCASSDLLAGVNTQYFGPGTRLTVL.

This clonotype has just a few counts. The gene calls are TRBV28 and TRBJ2-6, with D perhaps matching TRBD1 or TRBD2 (6 bases each). This CDR3 comprises 14 residues. Germline CDR1 MDHEN, CDR2 SYDVKM. V was pared by 6 bases and J by 2 bases, with 8 bases between. This chain's CDR3 is CASREGAGANVLTF. The CDR3 DNA reads TGTGCCAGCAGGGAGGGGGCTGGGGCCAACGTCCTGACTTTC.

The CDR3 nucleotides read TGCGCCAGCAGAGAAATTAGTGTGAGCACTGAAGCTTTCTTT. Amino acids: CASREISVSTEAFF. This rearrangement joins TRBV5-1 to TRBJ1-1; D is unresolved. Germline-derived CDR1 and CDR2 are SGHRS and YFSETQ. V lost 5 bases to trimming and J lost 4 bases, with 15 bases between them. This CDR3 contains 14 residues.